This is a list of T cell receptor beta chains from one sample in a study of beta chain features in type 1 diabetes. TCRdb's copy holds only in-frame clones and misses some; the assay was immunoSEQ multiplex PCR. Among approximately 300,000 clones, 11% were seen once, and the ten largest hold more than 0.015%. The sample consisted of naive CD4+ T cells from blood. The receptors shown here come from a woman aged 25 to 39 in good health. The CDR3 runs from the conserved cysteine through the conserved F or W. Each record gives: CDR3 DNA, CDR3 protein, V gene, D gene, clone size, J gene. D genes are given only for firm matches. Not every row has a clone size; where given, it reads once, few, many or a size class.

CDR3nt: TGTGCCAGCAGCGGACGGACAGGGAAGGGCTATGGCTACACCTTC
CDR3aa: CASSGRTGKGYGYTF
v_gene: TRBV7-2
d_gene: TRBD1
abundance: .
j_gene: TRBJ1-2

CDR3nt: TGTGCCAGCAGCCCCACGACTAGCGGCGAGCAGTACTTC
CDR3aa: CASSPTTSGEQYF
v_gene: TRBV7-9
d_gene: TRBD2
abundance: few
j_gene: TRBJ2-7

CDR3nt: TGTGCCAGCAGTCCCATGTACAGCTCCTACGAGCAGTACTTC
CDR3aa: CASSPMYSSYEQYF
v_gene: TRBV27
d_gene: .
abundance: .
j_gene: TRBJ2-7

CDR3nt: TGTGCCAGCAGCTTAAGCGGGTATGAGCAGTTCTTC
CDR3aa: CASSLSGYEQFF
v_gene: TRBV7-3
d_gene: .
abundance: .
j_gene: TRBJ2-1

CDR3nt: TGTGCCAGCACCCCACGGGGGGCAGGGAACTATGGCTACACCTTC
CDR3aa: CASTPRGAGNYGYTF
v_gene: TRBV6-6
d_gene: .
abundance: .
j_gene: TRBJ1-2

CDR3nt: TGTGCCAGCAGGGGAGGGGCGGGATTCAATGAGCAGTTCTTC
CDR3aa: CASRGGAGFNEQFF
v_gene: TRBV6-1
d_gene: TRBD2
abundance: .
j_gene: TRBJ2-1

CDR3nt: TGCAGCGTTGAATATCTAGCGGGAAGGGCAGATACGCAGTATTTT
CDR3aa: CSVEYLAGRADTQYF
v_gene: TRBV29-1
d_gene: TRBD2
abundance: few
j_gene: TRBJ2-3

CDR3nt: TGTGCCAGCAGTTACTCGCCGACTAGCGGGTCCTACGAGCAGTACTTC
CDR3aa: CASSYSPTSGSYEQYF
v_gene: TRBV6-6
d_gene: TRBD2
abundance: .
j_gene: TRBJ2-7

CDR3nt: TGTGCTAGCAGCTTAACAGGGGGGGACACCGGGGAGCTGTTTTTT
CDR3aa: CASSLTGGDTGELFF
v_gene: TRBV7-3
d_gene: .
abundance: .
j_gene: TRBJ2-2

CDR3nt: TGTGCCAGCAGCCAGGGACAGGGGAGACTCTACGAGCAGTACTTC
CDR3aa: CASSQGQGRLYEQYF
v_gene: TRBV5-4
d_gene: TRBD1
abundance: .
j_gene: TRBJ2-7

CDR3nt: TGTGCCAGCAGCGACAGGAATGGGGGTGAGCAGTTCTTC
CDR3aa: CASSDRNGGEQFF
v_gene: TRBV11-1
d_gene: .
abundance: few
j_gene: TRBJ2-1

CDR3nt: TGCGCCAGCAGCTTGGGATGGACTAGCGGGATAGGCAATGAGCAGTTCTTC
CDR3aa: CASSLGWTSGIGNEQFF
v_gene: TRBV5-1
d_gene: TRBD2
abundance: few
j_gene: TRBJ2-1

CDR3nt: TGTGCCAGCTCACTTACAGGGGGCGCGGAGAAACTGTTTTTT
CDR3aa: CASSLTGGAEKLFF
v_gene: TRBV18
d_gene: TRBD1
abundance: few
j_gene: TRBJ1-4

CDR3nt: TGTGCCAGCAGCCAGGAGGGTAACGGGAATAATCAGCCCCAGCATTTT
CDR3aa: CASSQEGNGNNQPQHF
v_gene: TRBV4-2
d_gene: .
abundance: few
j_gene: TRBJ1-5

CDR3nt: TGTGCCAGCAGCACAGGGACAAAAGAGACCCAGTACTTC
CDR3aa: CASSTGTKETQYF
v_gene: TRBV7-2
d_gene: .
abundance: .
j_gene: TRBJ2-5

CDR3nt: TGTGCCAGCTCACCACCCGCCGGCAGGGAGGGATGGAACATTCAGTACTTC
CDR3aa: CASSPPAGREGWNIQYF
v_gene: TRBV18
d_gene: TRBD2
abundance: few
j_gene: TRBJ2-4

CDR3nt: TGCGCCAGCAGCTTGAGGATAGCGGGAGCTGGGGAGCAGTACTTC
CDR3aa: CASSLRIAGAGEQYF
v_gene: TRBV5-1
d_gene: TRBD2
abundance: few
j_gene: TRBJ2-7

CDR3nt: TGTGCCAGCAGTGCCGTGCTAGCGGGAGGCGTCTACAATGAGCAGTTCTTC
CDR3aa: CASSAVLAGGVYNEQFF
v_gene: TRBV25-1
d_gene: TRBD2
abundance: .
j_gene: TRBJ2-1

CDR3nt: TGTGCCAGCAGCGTAGCCGCGGGACAGTCTACCGATGAGCAGTTCTTC
CDR3aa: CASSVAAGQSTDEQFF
v_gene: TRBV9
d_gene: .
abundance: .
j_gene: TRBJ2-1

CDR3nt: TGTGCCACCCTTGCGGGGGGAACCACTGAAGCTTTCTTT
CDR3aa: CATLAGGTTEAFF
v_gene: TRBV27
d_gene: .
abundance: .
j_gene: TRBJ1-1

CDR3nt: TGTGCCAGCAGCCCCACCGGGACTACTAGCACAGATACGCAGTATTTT
CDR3aa: CASSPTGTTSTDTQYF
v_gene: TRBV7-3
d_gene: TRBD2
abundance: few
j_gene: TRBJ2-3

CDR3nt: TGTGCCAGCAGCACTAGCGGGATCAGCTACAATGAGCAGTTCTTC
CDR3aa: CASSTSGISYNEQFF
v_gene: TRBV21-1
d_gene: .
abundance: .
j_gene: TRBJ2-1

CDR3nt: TGTGCCAGCAGCCCCGGGACTAGCACAGATACGCAGTATTTT
CDR3aa: CASSPGTSTDTQYF
v_gene: TRBV7-2
d_gene: .
abundance: .
j_gene: TRBJ2-3

CDR3nt: TGTGCCAGCAGTGAAGAGGTCAGGGGGAGGGATACGCAGTATTTT
CDR3aa: CASSEEVRGRDTQYF
v_gene: TRBV6-1
d_gene: .
abundance: few
j_gene: TRBJ2-3

CDR3nt: TGTGCCAGCACGTTGAGCAATCAGCCCCAGCATTTT
CDR3aa: CASTLSNQPQHF
v_gene: TRBV6-6
d_gene: .
abundance: few
j_gene: TRBJ1-5

CDR3nt: TGTGCCAGCAGTGAGTTGAGCGGGAGGGTCGATGAGCAGTTCTTC
CDR3aa: CASSELSGRVDEQFF
v_gene: TRBV2
d_gene: TRBD2
abundance: .
j_gene: TRBJ2-1

CDR3nt: TGTGCCAGCGTGGCTCCCGGGAGCTACAATGAGCAGTTCTTC
CDR3aa: CASVAPGSYNEQFF
v_gene: TRBV7-2
d_gene: .
abundance: few
j_gene: TRBJ2-1

CDR3nt: TGTGCCTGGAGTGGGGATTTTGGGGGGTCGCTTAATCAGCCCCAGCATTTT
CDR3aa: CAWSGDFGGSLNQPQHF
v_gene: TRBV30
d_gene: .
abundance: few
j_gene: TRBJ1-5

CDR3nt: TGTGCCAGCAGCTTAGAGGTTGCGGGAAACACCGGGGAGCTGTTTTTT
CDR3aa: CASSLEVAGNTGELFF
v_gene: TRBV7-6
d_gene: .
abundance: .
j_gene: TRBJ2-2

CDR3nt: TGCGCCAGCAGCCAGGTTTCCGGGACACCGACCTACGAGCAGTACTTC
CDR3aa: CASSQVSGTPTYEQYF
v_gene: TRBV4-1
d_gene: .
abundance: few
j_gene: TRBJ2-7

CDR3nt: TGTGCCAGCACCCTAGCTGGCAACATTCAGTACTTC
CDR3aa: CASTLAGNIQYF
v_gene: TRBV7-2
d_gene: .
abundance: few
j_gene: TRBJ2-4

CDR3nt: TGCAGCGTTGAAGCCGTAAACTATGGCTACACCTTC
CDR3aa: CSVEAVNYGYTF
v_gene: TRBV29-1
d_gene: .
abundance: few
j_gene: TRBJ1-2

CDR3nt: TGTGCCAGCAGCTCCACGACAGGGGCCTGGGAAAAACTGTTTTTT
CDR3aa: CASSSTTGAWEKLFF
v_gene: TRBV27
d_gene: TRBD1
abundance: .
j_gene: TRBJ1-4

CDR3nt: TGTGCCAGCAGTTTAACAGGGTTCGGCAATCAGCCCCAGCATTTT
CDR3aa: CASSLTGFGNQPQHF
v_gene: TRBV27
d_gene: .
abundance: .
j_gene: TRBJ1-5

CDR3nt: TGTGCCAGCAGTTCTGGACTAAACATTCAGTACTTC
CDR3aa: CASSSGLNIQYF
v_gene: TRBV28
d_gene: .
abundance: .
j_gene: TRBJ2-4

CDR3nt: TGTGCCAGCAGTACCCGGACAGGGGTGAAAGGCACAGATACGCAGTATTTT
CDR3aa: CASSTRTGVKGTDTQYF
v_gene: TRBV27
d_gene: TRBD1
abundance: .
j_gene: TRBJ2-3

CDR3nt: TGTGCCAGCAGCCAATATCTAGCGGCCAGCAATGAGCAGTTCTTC
CDR3aa: CASSQYLAASNEQFF
v_gene: TRBV14
d_gene: TRBD2
abundance: .
j_gene: TRBJ2-1

CDR3nt: TGTGCCAGCAGCTTGCTGGGCGGGAGCACAGATACGCAGTATTTT
CDR3aa: CASSLLGGSTDTQYF
v_gene: TRBV6-4
d_gene: .
abundance: .
j_gene: TRBJ2-3

CDR3nt: TGTGCCAGCAGCAAAGAAGCTCTAAGGGACAGGGGTGTTTATGGCTACACCTTC
CDR3aa: CASSKEALRDRGVYGYTF
v_gene: TRBV21-1
d_gene: .
abundance: few
j_gene: TRBJ1-2

CDR3nt: TGCAGCGGGGCGACTAGCGGGGTCTACAATGAGCAGTTCTTC
CDR3aa: CSGATSGVYNEQFF
v_gene: TRBV29-1
d_gene: TRBD2
abundance: few
j_gene: TRBJ2-1

CDR3nt: TGTGCCAGCAGTAAGCTAGCGGGAGGGCCCAATGAGCAGTTCTTC
CDR3aa: CASSKLAGGPNEQFF
v_gene: TRBV6-5
d_gene: TRBD2
abundance: few
j_gene: TRBJ2-1

CDR3nt: TGTGCCAGCTCACCATCGGATGCAGGGATAGGCACTGAAGCTTTCTTT
CDR3aa: CASSPSDAGIGTEAFF
v_gene: TRBV18
d_gene: .
abundance: .
j_gene: TRBJ1-1

CDR3nt: TGTGCCAGCAGCGTATCCGGGGAAGGGAACACTGAAGCTTTCTTT
CDR3aa: CASSVSGEGNTEAFF
v_gene: TRBV9
d_gene: .
abundance: .
j_gene: TRBJ1-1